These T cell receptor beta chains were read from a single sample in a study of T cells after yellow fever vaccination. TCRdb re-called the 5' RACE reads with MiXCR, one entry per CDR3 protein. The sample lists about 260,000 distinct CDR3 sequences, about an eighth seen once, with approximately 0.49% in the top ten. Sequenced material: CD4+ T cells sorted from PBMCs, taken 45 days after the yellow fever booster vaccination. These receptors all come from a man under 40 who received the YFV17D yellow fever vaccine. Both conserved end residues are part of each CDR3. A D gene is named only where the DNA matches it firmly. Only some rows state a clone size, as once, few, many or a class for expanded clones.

CDR3: CASTKGRAGAGELFF
DNA: TGTGCCAGCACGAAGGGCCGCGCGGGGGCCGGGGAGCTGTTTTTT
D: TRBD2
V: TRBV4-2
size: few
J: TRBJ2-2

CDR3: CAWSVDRVFEQYF
DNA: TGTGCCTGGAGTGTGGACAGGGTATTTGAGCAGTACTTC
D: TRBD1
V: TRBV30
size: few
J: TRBJ2-7

CDR3: CASRPRGGIYNEQFF
DNA: TGTGCCAGTAGGCCCCGCGGGGGAATCTACAATGAGCAGTTCTTC
D: TRBD2
V: TRBV19
size: -
J: TRBJ2-1

CDR3: CASSRRLAGHNEQFF
DNA: TGTGCCAGCAGTAGGCGCCTAGCGGGGCACAATGAGCAGTTCTTC
D: TRBD2
V: TRBV28
size: few
J: TRBJ2-1

CDR3: CASSSLLGGSETQYF
DNA: TGTGCCAGCAGCTCTCTGCTTGGAGGGTCCGAGACCCAGTACTTC
D: -
V: TRBV7-2
size: many
J: TRBJ2-5

CDR3: CASSPAGTRVYEQFF
DNA: TGTGCCAGCAGTCCCGCCGGGACTAGGGTATATGAGCAGTTCTTC
D: TRBD2
V: TRBV27
size: -
J: TRBJ2-1

CDR3: CASSQAGQGYFTDTQYF
DNA: TGCGCCAGCAGCCAAGCGGGACAGGGTTACTTCACAGATACGCAGTATTTT
D: TRBD1
V: TRBV4-3
size: many
J: TRBJ2-3

CDR3: CASSPGTGANEQYF
DNA: TGTGCCAGCTCACCCGGGACAGGGGCCAACGAGCAGTACTTC
D: TRBD1
V: TRBV18
size: -
J: TRBJ2-7

CDR3: CASSATPGTGAIEQYF
DNA: TGCGCCAGCAGCGCTACACCCGGGACAGGGGCGATCGAGCAGTACTTC
D: TRBD1
V: TRBV5-1
size: -
J: TRBJ2-7

CDR3: CAAGAGSGNTIYF
DNA: TGTGCCGCTGGAGCAGGGTCTGGAAACACCATATATTTT
D: -
V: TRBV7-2
size: -
J: TRBJ1-3

CDR3: CASRAIPGDTQYF
DNA: TGTGCCAGCCGAGCCATACCGGGAGATACGCAGTATTTT
D: -
V: TRBV2
size: -
J: TRBJ2-3

CDR3: CASSLGSGRTPEQFF
DNA: TGTGCCAGCAGCTTAGGAAGCGGGAGGACCCCCGAGCAGTTCTTC
D: TRBD2
V: TRBV7-2
size: few
J: TRBJ2-1

CDR3: CASSGQATDTQYF
DNA: TGTGCCAGCAGCGGGCAGGCAACAGATACGCAGTATTTT
D: -
V: TRBV9
size: -
J: TRBJ2-3

CDR3: CASSLRTTGGNEQFF
DNA: TGTGCCAGCAGCCTACGGACTACCGGGGGCAATGAGCAGTTCTTC
D: -
V: TRBV7-9
size: few
J: TRBJ2-1

CDR3: CASEGTNYEQYF
DNA: TGTGCCAGTGAGGGGACGAACTACGAGCAGTACTTC
D: -
V: TRBV3-1
size: -
J: TRBJ2-7

CDR3: CASRGGSGAVSTGELFF
DNA: TGTGCCAGCAGGGGGGGGAGTGGGGCCGTTAGCACCGGGGAGCTGTTTTTT
D: TRBD2
V: TRBV6-5
size: -
J: TRBJ2-2

CDR3: CASSLTSGLSYNEQFF
DNA: TGCGCCAGCAGCCTCACTAGCGGGTTGTCCTACAATGAGCAGTTCTTC
D: TRBD2
V: TRBV5-1
size: -
J: TRBJ2-1

CDR3: CASSSVGGSYNEQFF
DNA: TGTGCCAGCAGCTCTGTTGGGGGCTCCTACAATGAGCAGTTCTTC
D: -
V: TRBV11-2
size: few
J: TRBJ2-1

CDR3: CASSFGQPSYEQYF
DNA: TGTGCCAGCAGTTTCGGACAGCCCTCCTACGAGCAGTACTTC
D: -
V: TRBV12-3/TRBV12-4
size: -
J: TRBJ2-7

CDR3: CASSLVGSGSQETQYF
DNA: TGCGCCAGCAGCTTGGTGGGTAGCGGGAGCCAAGAGACCCAGTACTTC
D: TRBD2
V: TRBV5-1
size: few
J: TRBJ2-5

CDR3: CASSREYADTQYF
DNA: TGTGCCAGCAGCCGTGAATACGCAGATACGCAGTATTTT
D: -
V: TRBV7-2
size: few
J: TRBJ2-3

CDR3: CASSQVRTRSEQYF
DNA: TGTGCCAGCAGCCAAGTCCGGACTAGGAGTGAGCAGTACTTC
D: TRBD2
V: TRBV3-1
size: -
J: TRBJ2-7

CDR3: CASSVNGELFF
DNA: TGCGCCAGCAGCGTCAACGGGGAGCTGTTTTTT
D: -
V: TRBV5-1
size: -
J: TRBJ2-2

CDR3: CASSLRDQPQHF
DNA: TGTGCCAGCAGTTTAAGAGATCAGCCCCAGCATTTT
D: -
V: TRBV12-3/TRBV12-4
size: few
J: TRBJ1-5

CDR3: CATSAPWGREVRGDTQYF
DNA: TGTGCCACCAGTGCCCCGTGGGGCAGGGAGGTGCGTGGAGATACGCAGTATTTT
D: -
V: TRBV24-1
size: few
J: TRBJ2-3

CDR3: CIAARTDTQYF
DNA: TGCATAGCGGCCCGCACAGATACGCAGTATTTT
D: -
V: TRBV20-1
size: -
J: TRBJ2-3

CDR3: CATSDVALGGEAFF
DNA: TGTGCCACCAGTGATGTAGCCTTAGGCGGTGAAGCTTTCTTT
D: -
V: TRBV24-1
size: -
J: TRBJ1-1

CDR3: CASSLRTGAYNEQFF
DNA: TGTGCCAGCAGCCTGCGGACGGGAGCCTACAATGAGCAGTTCTTC
D: -
V: TRBV3-1
size: few
J: TRBJ2-1

CDR3: CASSLAASGRASYEQYF
DNA: TGTGCCAGCAGCTTAGCGGCTAGCGGGAGGGCTTCCTACGAGCAGTACTTC
D: TRBD2
V: TRBV7-2
size: few
J: TRBJ2-7

CDR3: CASSKETAKNIQYF
DNA: TGTGCCAGCAGCAAAGAAACGGCCAAAAACATTCAGTACTTC
D: -
V: TRBV21-1
size: few
J: TRBJ2-4

CDR3: CASSQRRESYEQYF
DNA: TGTGCCAGCAGTCAAAGACGGGAGTCCTACGAGCAGTACTTC
D: -
V: TRBV6-2/TRBV6-3
size: few
J: TRBJ2-7

CDR3: CASSPAVGLFF
DNA: TGTGCCAGCAGCCCGGCGGTGGGGCTGTTTTTT
D: -
V: TRBV7-2
size: many
J: TRBJ2-2

CDR3: CSASSGGMGTDTQYF
DNA: TGCAGTGCTAGTTCCGGGGGAATGGGCACAGATACGCAGTATTTT
D: -
V: TRBV20-1
size: few
J: TRBJ2-3

CDR3: CSATGAEETQYF
DNA: TGCAGTGCTACGGGGGCTGAAGAGACCCAGTACTTC
D: -
V: TRBV20-1
size: few
J: TRBJ2-5

CDR3: CSARGTSGTYNEQFF
DNA: TGCAGTGCTAGAGGGACTAGCGGAACCTACAATGAGCAGTTCTTC
D: TRBD2
V: TRBV20-1
size: -
J: TRBJ2-1

CDR3: CSARRGPSTDTQYF
DNA: TGCAGTGCTAGGCGAGGGCCTAGCACAGATACGCAGTATTTT
D: -
V: TRBV20-1
size: many
J: TRBJ2-3

CDR3: CSAETGTSVNNEQFF
DNA: TGCAGTGCCGAGACCGGGACTAGCGTAAACAATGAGCAGTTCTTC
D: TRBD2
V: TRBV20-1
size: many
J: TRBJ2-1

CDR3: CASSSRQGVRSGANVLTF
DNA: TGCGCCAGCAGCTCCCGACAGGGGGTACGCTCTGGGGCCAACGTCCTGACTTTC
D: TRBD1
V: TRBV5-1
size: few
J: TRBJ2-6

CDR3: CATSDTKQGVQETQYF
DNA: TGTGCCACCAGTGATACTAAACAGGGGGTCCAAGAGACCCAGTACTTC
D: TRBD1
V: TRBV24-1
size: few
J: TRBJ2-5

CDR3: CASSPTGTTVTFEQFF
DNA: TGTGCCAGCTCACCTACCGGGACTACGGTTACCTTTGAGCAGTTCTTC
D: TRBD2
V: TRBV18
size: many
J: TRBJ2-1

CDR3: CASSRDKPYEQYF
DNA: TGCGCCAGCAGCAGGGACAAGCCCTACGAGCAGTACTTC
D: -
V: TRBV10-2
size: many
J: TRBJ2-7

CDR3: CASSPPGGNYGYTF
DNA: TGTGCCAGCAGTCCTCCCGGAGGTAACTATGGCTACACCTTC
D: -
V: TRBV12-3/TRBV12-4
size: few
J: TRBJ1-2

CDR3: CASSVLGGSAQYF
DNA: TGTGCCAGCAGCGTGCTAGGCGGGAGTGCCCAGTACTTC
D: TRBD2
V: TRBV7-2
size: once
J: TRBJ2-5

CDR3: CASSSRTSGIVADTQYF
DNA: TGTGCCAGCAGTTCGCGGACTAGCGGGATAGTTGCAGATACGCAGTATTTT
D: TRBD2
V: TRBV6-5
size: few
J: TRBJ2-3

CDR3: CATSRASGFFDEQFF
DNA: TGTGCCACCAGCAGAGCTTCAGGATTCTTCGATGAGCAGTTCTTC
D: -
V: TRBV15
size: -
J: TRBJ2-1

CDR3: CASSGTDNEKLFF
DNA: TGCGCCAGCAGCGGGACAGACAATGAAAAACTGTTTTTT
D: TRBD1
V: TRBV5-1
size: few
J: TRBJ1-4

CDR3: CASSLGGVGSYEQYF
DNA: TGTGCCAGCAGCTTGGGAGGGGTGGGGTCCTACGAGCAGTACTTC
D: TRBD2
V: TRBV7-2
size: -
J: TRBJ2-7

CDR3: CASQDRGSSVRTQYF
DNA: TGCGCCAGCCAAGATCGGGGTTCTTCGGTTCGTACGCAGTATTTT
D: -
V: TRBV5-1
size: -
J: TRBJ2-3

CDR3: CASSVDRNTGELFF
DNA: TGTGCCAGCAGTGTCGACAGGAACACCGGGGAGCTGTTTTTT
D: -
V: TRBV6-4
size: few
J: TRBJ2-2

CDR3: CASSLKGTSPSYEQYF
DNA: TGTGCCAGCAGCCTAAAGGGGACTAGCCCCAGCTACGAGCAGTACTTC
D: TRBD2
V: TRBV7-2
size: few
J: TRBJ2-7

CDR3: CASSPLLNEQFF
DNA: TGTGCCAGCTCACCACTTCTCAATGAGCAGTTCTTC
D: -
V: TRBV18
size: -
J: TRBJ2-1

CDR3: CASSYSRLLAKNIQYF
DNA: TGTGCCAGCAGTTATTCCAGGCTACTAGCCAAAAACATTCAGTACTTC
D: -
V: TRBV6-5
size: -
J: TRBJ2-4

CDR3: CASSQEPGDGRQYF
DNA: TGTGCCAGCAGCCAAGAACCGGGAGACGGAAGGCAGTACTTC
D: -
V: TRBV3-1
size: few
J: TRBJ2-7

CDR3: CASSRGAENYEQYF
DNA: TGTGCCAGCAGTCGGGGGGCCGAGAACTACGAGCAGTACTTC
D: -
V: TRBV12-3/TRBV12-4
size: -
J: TRBJ2-7

CDR3: CASSLGSANTGELFF
DNA: TGCGCCAGCAGCTTGGGCTCCGCGAACACCGGGGAGCTGTTTTTT
D: -
V: TRBV5-1
size: -
J: TRBJ2-2